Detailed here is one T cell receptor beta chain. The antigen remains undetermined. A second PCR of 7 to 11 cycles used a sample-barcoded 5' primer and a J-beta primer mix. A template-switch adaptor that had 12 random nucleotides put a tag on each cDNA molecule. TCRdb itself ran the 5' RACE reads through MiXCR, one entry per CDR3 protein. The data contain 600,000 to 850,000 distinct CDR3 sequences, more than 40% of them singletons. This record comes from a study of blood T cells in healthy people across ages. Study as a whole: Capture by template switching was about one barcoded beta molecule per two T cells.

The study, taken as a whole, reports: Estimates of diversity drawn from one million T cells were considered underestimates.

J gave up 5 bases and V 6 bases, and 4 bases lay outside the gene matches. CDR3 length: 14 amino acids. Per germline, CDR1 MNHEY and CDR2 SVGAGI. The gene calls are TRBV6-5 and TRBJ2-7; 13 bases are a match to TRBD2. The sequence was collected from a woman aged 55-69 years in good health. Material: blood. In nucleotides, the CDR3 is TGTGCCAGCAGAACTAGCGGGAGGGCCGACGAGCAGTACTTC. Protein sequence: CASRTSGRADEQYF.